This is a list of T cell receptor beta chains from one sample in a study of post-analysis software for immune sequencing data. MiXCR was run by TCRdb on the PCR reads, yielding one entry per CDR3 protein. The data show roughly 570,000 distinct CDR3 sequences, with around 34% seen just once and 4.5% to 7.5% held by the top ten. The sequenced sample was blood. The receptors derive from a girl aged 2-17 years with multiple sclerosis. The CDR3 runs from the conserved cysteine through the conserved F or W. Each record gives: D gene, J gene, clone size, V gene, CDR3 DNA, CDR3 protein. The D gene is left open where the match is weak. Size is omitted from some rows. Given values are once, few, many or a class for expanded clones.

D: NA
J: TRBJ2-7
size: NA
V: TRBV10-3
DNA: TGTGCCATCAGTGAGCTGGGCGAGCAGTACTTC
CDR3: CAISELGEQYF

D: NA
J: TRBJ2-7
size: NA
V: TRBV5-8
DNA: TGTGCCAGCAGCTTGATCGCGGCAGGAACCTACGAGCAGTACTTC
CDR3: CASSLIAAGTYEQYF

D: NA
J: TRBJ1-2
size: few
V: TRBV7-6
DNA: TGTGCCAGCAGCCGCAGCCCCCAGGGGACCAGCTACACCTTC
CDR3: CASSRSPQGTSYTF

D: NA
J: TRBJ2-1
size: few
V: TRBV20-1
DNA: TGCAGTGCTCCGGGACTGGCCCGCAATGAGCAGTTCTTC
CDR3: CSAPGLARNEQFF

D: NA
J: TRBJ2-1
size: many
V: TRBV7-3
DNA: TGTGCCAGCAGCCCGACCGACAGAGACAATGAGCAGTTCTTC
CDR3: CASSPTDRDNEQFF

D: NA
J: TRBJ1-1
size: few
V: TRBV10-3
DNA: TGTGCCATCAGTGGGGATTTTGAAGCTTTCTTT
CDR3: CAISGDFEAFF

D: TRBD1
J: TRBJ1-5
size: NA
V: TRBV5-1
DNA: TGCGCCAGCAGCCCCGGGACAGGGGCGCAGCCCCAGCATTTT
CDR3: CASSPGTGAQPQHF

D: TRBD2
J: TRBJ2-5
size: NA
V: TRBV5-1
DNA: TGCGCCAGCTCCGGACTAGGGGAAGAGACCCAGTACTTC
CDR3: CASSGLGEETQYF

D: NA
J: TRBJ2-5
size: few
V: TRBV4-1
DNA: TGCGCCAGCAGCCAAGACTGGGCGGGACAACAAGAGACCCAGTACTTC
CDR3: CASSQDWAGQQETQYF

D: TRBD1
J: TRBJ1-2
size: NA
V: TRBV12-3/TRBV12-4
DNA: TGTGCCAGCAGTCCCCAACAGGGGGCAAGTGGCTACACCTTC
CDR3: CASSPQQGASGYTF

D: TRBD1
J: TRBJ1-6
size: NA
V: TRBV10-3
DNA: TGTGCCATCAGTGAGAAGACAGGGGGGTTGGATTCACCCCTCCACTTT
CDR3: CAISEKTGGLDSPLHF

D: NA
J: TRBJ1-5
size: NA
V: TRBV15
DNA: TGTGCCACCAGCAGAGAGGGTAGCAATCAGCCCCAGCATTTT
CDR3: CATSREGSNQPQHF

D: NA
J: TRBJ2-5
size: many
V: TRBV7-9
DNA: TGTGCCAGCAGCTTAGCCTGGGCAGGGGAAGAGACCCAGTACTTC
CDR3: CASSLAWAGEETQYF

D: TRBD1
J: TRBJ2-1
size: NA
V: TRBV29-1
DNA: TGCAGCACCTCGGACAGGGCCCCTAATGGGCAGTTCTTC
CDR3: CSTSDRAPNGQFF

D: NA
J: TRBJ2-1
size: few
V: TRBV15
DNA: TGTGCCACCAGCGGCAGCATTTCCTACAATGAGCAGTTCTTC
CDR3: CATSGSISYNEQFF

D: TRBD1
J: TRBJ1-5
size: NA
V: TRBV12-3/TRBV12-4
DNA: TGTGCCAGCGGACGGACAGGGAACCCCAATCAGCCCCAGCATTTT
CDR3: CASGRTGNPNQPQHF

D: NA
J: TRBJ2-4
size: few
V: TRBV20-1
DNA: TGCAGTGCTAGAGTGGGGGCGCAGGACATTCAGTACTTC
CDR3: CSARVGAQDIQYF

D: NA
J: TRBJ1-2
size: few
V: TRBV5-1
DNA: TGCGCCAGCAGCTGGGCAAGGGATCCCAACTATGGCTACACCTTC
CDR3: CASSWARDPNYGYTF

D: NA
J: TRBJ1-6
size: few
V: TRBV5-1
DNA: TGCGCCAGCAGCTTGGCCGGAAGACTTTATTCACCCCTCCACTTT
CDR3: CASSLAGRLYSPLHF

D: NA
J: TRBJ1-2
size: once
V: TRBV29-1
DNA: TGCAGCGTTCCGGCCAAGCTCCCCTATGGCTACACCTTC
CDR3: CSVPAKLPYGYTF

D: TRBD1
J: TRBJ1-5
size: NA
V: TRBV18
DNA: TGTGCCAGCTCACCACGGGAGGGACAGGGGACTCGGAGTCAGCCCCAGCATTTT
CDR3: CASSPREGQGTRSQPQHF

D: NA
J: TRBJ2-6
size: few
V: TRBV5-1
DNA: TGCGCCAGCAGCTCGCAGGGTGTCCTGACTTTC
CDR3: CASSSQGVLTF

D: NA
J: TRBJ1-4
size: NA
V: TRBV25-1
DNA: TGTGCCAGCAGCCCGGAAAGTGAAAAACTGTTTTTT
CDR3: CASSPESEKLFF